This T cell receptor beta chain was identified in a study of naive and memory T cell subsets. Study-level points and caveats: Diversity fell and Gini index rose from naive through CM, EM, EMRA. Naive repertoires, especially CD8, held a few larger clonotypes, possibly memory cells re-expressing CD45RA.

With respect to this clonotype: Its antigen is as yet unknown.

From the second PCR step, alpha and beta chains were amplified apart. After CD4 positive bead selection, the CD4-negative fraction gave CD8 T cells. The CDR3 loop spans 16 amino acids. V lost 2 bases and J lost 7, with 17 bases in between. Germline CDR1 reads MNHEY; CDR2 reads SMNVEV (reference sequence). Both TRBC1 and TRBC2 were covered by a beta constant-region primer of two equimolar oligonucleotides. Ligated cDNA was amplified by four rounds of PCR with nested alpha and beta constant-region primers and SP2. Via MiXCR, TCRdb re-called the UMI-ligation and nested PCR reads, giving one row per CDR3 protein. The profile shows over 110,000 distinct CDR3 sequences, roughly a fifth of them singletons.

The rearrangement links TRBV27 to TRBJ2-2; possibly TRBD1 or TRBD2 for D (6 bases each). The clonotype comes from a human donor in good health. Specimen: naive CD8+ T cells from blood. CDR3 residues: CASSLGLWGADGELFF. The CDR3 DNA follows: TGTGCCAGCAGTTTAGGGCTTTGGGGGGCGGACGGGGAGCTGTTTTTT.